The 29 T cell receptor beta chains in this list originate from one sample, sequenced in a study of OX40 agonist ivuxolimab in advanced cancers. Profiled with immunoSEQ multiplex PCR; TCRdb holds only in-frame clones, not every one. The sample yields roughly 76,000 clones, approximately 86% seen once. The source material was CD4+ or CD8+ T cells sorted from blood, sampled in a trial of the OX40 agonist ivuxolimab. These receptors were taken from an adult with an advanced solid tumor such as melanoma, head and neck, liver or kidney cancer.

CDR3 sequence: CASSALALGNEQFF. The CDR3 DNA is TGTGCCAGCAGCGCTCTAGCTCTTGGGAATGAGCAGTTCTTC. This chain links TRBV11-2 with TRBJ2-1; perhaps TRBD2 as D (5 bases). V was shortened by 5 bases and J by 7 bases, with 15 bases between the two germline ends. Looked up from germline, CDR1 is SGHAT and CDR2 is FQNNGV. The CDR3 contains 14 residues.

Concerning this clone itself: A junction end diverges from the germline sequence, so it may reflect a read error. This chain links TRBV6-6 with TRBJ1-5, with TRBD1 as a possible D gene (6 bases). This CDR3 is 15 amino acids long. Germline loops: CDR1 MNHNY, CDR2 SVGAGI (reference sequence). CDR3 coding DNA: TGTGCCAGCAGTTCCATCACCACAGGGAATCATCCCCAGCATTTT. Residues: CASSSITTGNHPQHF.

Of note for this clone: The same CDR3 also results from other DNA sequences found in this sample. The chain recombines TRBV6-6 with TRBJ2-7; 8 bases fit TRBD2. The germline CDR1 and CDR2 sequences are MNHNY and SVGAGI (reference sequence). J gave up 0 bases and V 6 bases, and 4 bases lay outside the gene matches. The CDR3 covers 14 residues. DNA of the CDR3: TGTGCCAGCAGAACTAGCGGAGTCTCCTACGAGCAGTACTTC. Its translation is CASRTSGVSYEQYF.

The table lists this clone with a few counts. This sequence joins TRBV7-6 and TRBJ1-2; unclear D gene. Germline CDR1 SGHVS, CDR2 FNYEAQ. Trimming removed 4 bases at V and 4 bases at J, with 7 bases between. The CDR3 runs 12 residues. The CDR3 DNA reads TGTGCCAGCAGCTCCTACAGCTATGGCTACACCTTC. Its translation: CASSSYSYGYTF.

The chain carries TRBV4-1 and TRBJ1-4, with unresolved D. The CDR3 runs 12 residues. The germline V gene has CDR1 MGHRA and CDR2 YSYEKL. Trimming stripped 3 bases from V and 8 bases from J, with 7 bases between. CDR3 in amino acids: CASSHQTEKLFF. In DNA form, the CDR3 reads TGCGCCAGCAGCCATCAGACAGAAAAACTGTTTTTT.

The V call is TRBV7-3, the J call TRBJ2-3; 10 nucleotides align to TRBD1. V was clipped by 5 bases and J by 7 bases; unmatched bases: 6. Germline CDR1 reads SGHTA; CDR2 reads FQGTGA. The CDR3 has 14 amino acids. The CDR3 here is CASSRTGGVNTQYF. The CDR3, as DNA: TGTGCCAGCAGCCGGACAGGGGGGGTGAATACGCAGTATTTT.

The chain is built from TRBV7-2 and TRBJ1-2, with D maybe TRBD1 (5 bases). Germline V gives CDR1 SGHTA, CDR2 FQGNSA. The CDR3 covers 15 residues. V was cut by 5 bases and J by 4 bases, with 17 bases left in between. CDR3 sequence: CASSQSPGAGYGYTF. The CDR3 DNA is TGTGCCAGCAGCCAATCCCCTGGGGCGGGCTATGGCTACACCTTC.

J is TRBJ2-1 and V is TRBV29-1; 12 bases line up with TRBD2. Trimming cost V 6 bases and J 1 base; bases outside gene matches: 7. Germline-derived CDR1 and CDR2 are SQVTM and ANQGSEA. There are 16 residues in the CDR3. CDR3 sequence: CSVKGLAGMSYNEQFF. The DNA of the CDR3 is TGCAGCGTGAAAGGACTAGCGGGAATGTCCTACAATGAGCAGTTCTTC.

V usage is TRBV6-5 and J usage is TRBJ1-1; D is perhaps TRBD1 (5 bases). Trimming stripped 1 base from V and 1 base from J, with 10 bases between. The CDR3 loop spans 15 amino acids. The V gene's germline CDR1 is MNHEY and CDR2 SVGAGI. In DNA form, the CDR3 reads TGTGCCAGCAGTTACTTGGGGCCCCAGAACACTGAAGCTTTCTTT. Translating gives CASSYLGPQNTEAFF.

The chain carries TRBV7-2 and TRBJ1-2; D is ambiguous. Germline V gene sequence: CDR1 SGHTA, CDR2 FQGNSA. Deletions cut 5 bases from V and 4 bases from J, with 8 bases between. The CDR3 sequence is 12 residues long. CDR3 DNA: TGTGCCAGCAGCCCTGACCTCTATGGCTACACCTTC. It codes for CASSPDLYGYTF. Combining the CDR3 with reference TRBV7-2 and TRBJ1-2 gives the whole variable domain GAGVSQSPSNKVTEKGKDVELRCDPISGHTALYWYRQSLGQGLEFLIYFQGNSAPDKSGLPSDRFSAERTGGSVSTLTIQRTQQEDSAVYLCASSPDLYGYTFGSGTRLTVV.

The chain couples TRBV4-3 to TRBJ2-2, with TRBD1 identical over 7 bases. The CDR3 consists of 16 residues. The ends lost 3 bases at V and 5 bases at J; junction bases unmatched: 9. The V gene's germline CDR1 is LGHNA and CDR2 YSLEER. CDR3 in DNA: TGCGCCAGCAGCCATATGAGTGGGACAGAAACCGGGGAGCTGTTTTTT. Translation: CASSHMSGTETGELFF.

J is TRBJ2-2 and V is TRBV19; 9 bases agree with TRBD1. The CDR3 contains 17 residues. V was pared by 4 bases and J by 3 bases, with 9 bases of the junction left unmatched. Per germline, CDR1 LNHDA and CDR2 SQIVND (reference sequence). The CDR3 nucleotides read TGTGCCAGTAGTAACCCCCCGGACAGGGGCCACACCGGGGAGCTGTTTTTT. It translates to CASSNPPDRGHTGELFF.

The gene calls are TRBV6-4 and TRBJ1-1, with D possibly being TRBD1 (5 bases). CDR1 is MRHNA, CDR2 SNTAGT, per germline. This CDR3 comprises 13 residues. With 2 bases removed from V and 1 base from J, the gap between germline ends came to 5 bases. The chain's CDR3 is CASSDRGNTEAFF. The DNA for the CDR3 is TGTGCCAGCAGTGACAGGGGGAACACTGAAGCTTTCTTT.

V gene TRBV28 combines with J gene TRBJ1-5, with 9 bases identical to TRBD1. The length of the CDR3 is 15 residues. Germline loops: CDR1 MDHEN, CDR2 SYDVKM. V was clipped by 5 bases and J by 7 bases; unmatched bases: 9. The CDR3 DNA reads as TGTGCCAGCAGTCAACTGGGACAGGGCACACAGCCCCAGCATTTT. Translating gives CASSQLGQGTQPQHF.

On this clone itself: Germline is not matched at one junction end, which may reflect a read error. The sample has other DNA sequences that encode this CDR3 too. This chain links TRBV7-8 with TRBJ1-2; D perhaps matches TRBD1 (5 bases). This CDR3 is 14 amino acids long. Looked up from germline, CDR1 is SGHVS and CDR2 is FQNEAQ. The CDR3 loop is CASSLAVGDRGYTF. The CDR3 DNA is TGCGCCAGCAGCTTAGCGGTCGGAGACAGAGGCTACACCTTC. The entire variable domain, with the rest obtained from reference TRBV7-8 and TRBJ1-2, is as follows: GAGVSQSPRYKVAKRGQDVALRCDPISGHVSLFWYQQALGQGPEFLTYFQNEAQLDKSGLPSDRFFAERPEGSVSTLKIQRTQQEDSAVYLCASSLAVGDRGYTFGSGTRLTVV.

V and J are TRBV6-4 and TRBJ2-3, with TRBD2 identical over 8 bases. The CDR3 totals 14 residues. The ends lost 10 bases at V and 0 bases at J; junction bases unmatched: 6. The V gene's germline CDR1 is MRHNA and CDR2 SNTAGT. In DNA, the CDR3 is TGTGCCACCGCGGGGGGCTCTAGCACAGATACGCAGTATTTT. As protein: CATAGGSSTDTQYF.

The chain is built from TRBV2 and TRBJ2-7, with 9 bases identical to TRBD1. This CDR3 region has 13 residues. Germline values: CDR1 SNHLY, CDR2 FYNNEI. Germline trimming cut 9 bases from V and 6 bases from J; bases unmatched to any gene: 9. The CDR3 DNA reads TGTGCCAGTTTCGGGACAGGGAGAATCGAGCAGTACGTC. Encoded protein: CASFGTGRIEQYV.

The chain links TRBV7-2 to TRBJ2-7; 9 nucleotides agree with TRBD1. The germline CDR1 and CDR2 sequences are SGHTA and FQGNSA. Losses at the gene ends were 3 bases for V and 5 bases for J; bases not matched to a gene: 2. This CDR3 contains 13 residues. In DNA form, the CDR3 reads TGTGCCAGCAGCTTTACAGGGGGCGACGAGCAGTACTTC. This encodes CASSFTGGDEQYF.

The V gene is TRBV19, the J gene TRBJ2-1; D is unresolved. Trimming left V 8 bases short and J 6 bases short, with 11 bases between. Germline-derived CDR1 and CDR2 are LNHDA and SQIVND (reference sequence). The CDR3 covers 12 residues. Here the CDR3 DNA reads TGTGCCAGTCGATTCGGGCGCAATGAGCAGTTCTTC. As protein: CASRFGRNEQFF.

The chain has TRBV2 and TRBJ2-7; TRBD1 matches 8 bases. The germline gives CDR1 SNHLY, CDR2 FYNNEI. The CDR3 extends over 14 amino acids. Trimming at V came to 4 bases and at J to 6 bases, leaving 8 bases not matched to a gene. CDR3 loop: CASSARTGSLEQYF. The CDR3 DNA sequence: TGTGCCAGCAGTGCCCGGACAGGGTCTCTCGAGCAGTACTTC.

The chain combines TRBV6-5 with TRBJ1-5, with 9 bases fitting TRBD1. The CDR3 is 15 residues long. In germline, CDR1 is MNHEY, CDR2 SVGAGI. The trim removed 5 bases at V and 3 bases at J, leaving 5 bases unmatched. The CDR3: CASSLDRGNNQPQHF. In nucleotides, the CDR3 is TGTGCCAGCAGTCTGGACAGGGGTAACAATCAGCCCCAGCATTTT.

CDR3: CASSLERVGNEQFF. CDR3 DNA sequence: TGTGCCAGCAGCTTAGAGCGGGTCGGCAATGAGCAGTTCTTC. The J gene is TRBJ2-1, the V gene TRBV11-2; perhaps TRBD2 as D (5 bases). The V end was cut by 0 bases, the J end by 6 bases, with 9 bases between. The germline V gene has CDR1 SGHAT and CDR2 FQNNGV. The CDR3 has 14 amino acids.

The chain joins TRBV7-7 to TRBJ2-1; 14 bases map to TRBD2. V trimming: 4 bases; J trimming: 3 bases; junction bases outside the gene matches: 5. The CDR3 length is 17 residues. CDR1 is SSHAT, CDR2 FNYEAQ, per germline (reference sequence). The CDR3 sequence: CASSSGLAGVGYNEQFF. The CDR3 DNA follows: TGTGCCAGCAGCTCGGGACTAGCGGGAGTCGGCTACAATGAGCAGTTCTTC.

This chain joins TRBV5-5 and TRBJ2-7; 8 bases fit TRBD2. Germline V gene lookup returns CDR1 SGHKS and CDR2 YYEKEE (reference sequence). With 4 bases clipped from V and 0 bases from J, the junction kept 3 bases outside the gene matches. The CDR3 totals 14 residues. CDR3 region: CASSPGLVSYEQYV. CDR3 DNA: TGTGCCAGCAGCCCGGGACTAGTCTCCTACGAGCAGTACGTC.

This clone was recorded once. This chain joins TRBV27 and TRBJ1-4; D ambiguous. Trimming cost V 9 bases and J 2 bases, with 13 bases left between them. The CDR3 is 14 amino acids. Germline CDR1 MNHEY, CDR2 SMNVEV (reference sequence). CDR3 coding DNA: TGTGCCAGTACCAGCCTGTATACTAATGAAAAACTGTTTTTT. Protein: CASTSLYTNEKLFF.

This clone has only a few counts. V usage is TRBV6-1 and J usage is TRBJ1-5; 10 bases align to TRBD1. This CDR3 has 15 residues. Trimming cost V 1 base and J 6 bases; bases outside gene matches: 3. Germline CDR1 and CDR2: MNHNS and SASEGT. In nucleotides, the CDR3 is TGTGCCAGCAGTGAAGGACAGGGGGCGACTCAGCCCCAGCATTTT. Protein product: CASSEGQGATQPQHF.

The CDR3 DNA follows: TGTGCCAGCAGCCCCCACGGCGGGATGAACACTGAAGCTTTCTTT. It is translated as CASSPHGGMNTEAFF. This chain uses TRBV28 with TRBJ1-1; D not certain. This CDR3 region has 15 residues. The V end lost 6 bases, the J end lost 0 bases, and 14 bases lay between the germline ends. Germline loops: CDR1 MDHEN, CDR2 SYDVKM.

This clone was seen a few times. The chain's CDR3 is CASSYRANTGELFF. The DNA of the CDR3 is TGTGCCAGCAGTTACAGGGCAAACACCGGGGAGCTGTTTTTT. The gene calls are TRBV6-5 and TRBJ2-2; D is ambiguous. This CDR3 is 14 amino acids long. Germline V lookup: CDR1 MNHEY, CDR2 SVGAGI. Deletions cut 2 bases from V and 2 bases from J, with 6 bases between.

The V gene is TRBV5-6, the J gene TRBJ1-2; D is unresolved. The CDR3 is made up of 15 amino acids. V was shortened by 4 bases and J by 5 bases, with 18 bases between the two germline ends. Germline values: CDR1 SGHDT, CDR2 YYEEEE. CDR3 in amino acids: CASSPSGSGPYGYTF. DNA for the CDR3: TGTGCCAGCAGCCCGAGCGGGTCCGGACCTTATGGCTACACCTTC.